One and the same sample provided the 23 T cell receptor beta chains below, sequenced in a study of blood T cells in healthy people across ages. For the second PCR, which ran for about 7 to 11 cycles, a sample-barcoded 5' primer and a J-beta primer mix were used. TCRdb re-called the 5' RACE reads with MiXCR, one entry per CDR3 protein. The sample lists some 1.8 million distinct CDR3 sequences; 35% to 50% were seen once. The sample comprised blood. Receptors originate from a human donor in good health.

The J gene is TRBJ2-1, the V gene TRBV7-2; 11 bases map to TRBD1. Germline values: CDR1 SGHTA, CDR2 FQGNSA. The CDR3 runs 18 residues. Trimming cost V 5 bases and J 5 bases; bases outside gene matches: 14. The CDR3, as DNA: TGTGCCAGCAGCGCCACTGGGTTGGGGACAGGGGGTCACAATGAGCAGTTCTTC. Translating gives CASSATGLGTGGHNEQFF.

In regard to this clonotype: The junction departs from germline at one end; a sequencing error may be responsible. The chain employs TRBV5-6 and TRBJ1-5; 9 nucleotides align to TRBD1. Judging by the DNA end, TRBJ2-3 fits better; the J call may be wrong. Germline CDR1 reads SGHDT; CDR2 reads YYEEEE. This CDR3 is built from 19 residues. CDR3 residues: CASSLRFLQGARSNQPQYF. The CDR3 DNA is TGTGCTAGCAGCTTGCGATTCCTACAGGGGGCTAGAAGCAATCAGCCCCAGTATTTT.

The DNA of the CDR3 is TGTGCCAGCAGCCTTACGGTGGGGTTTGGGCAGTACTTC. It is translated as CASSLTVGFGQYF. The V and J genes are TRBV5-5 and TRBJ2-4; no reliable D call. The germline V gene encodes CDR1 SGHKS and CDR2 YYEKEE (reference sequence). V was clipped by 4 bases and J by 13 bases, with 18 bases between them. The CDR3 spans 13 residues.

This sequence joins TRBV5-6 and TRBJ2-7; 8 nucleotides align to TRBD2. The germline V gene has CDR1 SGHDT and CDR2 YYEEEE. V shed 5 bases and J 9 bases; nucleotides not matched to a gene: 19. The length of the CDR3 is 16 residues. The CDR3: CASSLVSGGSVHGQYF. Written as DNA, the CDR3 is TGTGCCAGCAGTCTCGTTTCGGGGGGGTCGGTCCACGGGCAGTACTTC.

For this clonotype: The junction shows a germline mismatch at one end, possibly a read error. The CDR3 sequence: CASSLRDRMSTEAFF. The CDR3 region has the DNA TGCGCCAGCAGCTTGAGGGACAGGATGAGTACTGAAGCTTTCTTT. V usage is TRBV7-9 and J usage is TRBJ1-1; 8 bases line up with TRBD1. CDR1 SEHNR and CDR2 FQNEAQ come from the germline V gene (reference sequence). The CDR3 spans 15 residues.

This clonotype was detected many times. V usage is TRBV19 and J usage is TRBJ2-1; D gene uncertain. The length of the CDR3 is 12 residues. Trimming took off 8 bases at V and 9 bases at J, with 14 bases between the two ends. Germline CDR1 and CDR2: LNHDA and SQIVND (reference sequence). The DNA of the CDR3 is TGTGCCAGTGGGCCCTCCTATGGTGAGCAGTTCTTC. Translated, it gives CASGPSYGEQFF. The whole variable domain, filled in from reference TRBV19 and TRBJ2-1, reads DGGITQSPKYLFRKEGQNVTLSCEQNLNHDAMYWYRQDPGQGLRLIYYSQIVNDFQKGDIAEGYSVSREKKESFPLTVTSAQKNPTAFYLCASGPSYGEQFFGPGTRLTVL.

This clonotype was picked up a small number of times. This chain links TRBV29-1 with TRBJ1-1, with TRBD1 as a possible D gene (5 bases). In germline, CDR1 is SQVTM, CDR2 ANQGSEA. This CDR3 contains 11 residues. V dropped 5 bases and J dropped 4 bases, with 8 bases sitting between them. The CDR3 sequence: CSVFGATEAFF. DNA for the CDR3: TGCAGCGTTTTTGGGGCCACTGAAGCTTTCTTT.

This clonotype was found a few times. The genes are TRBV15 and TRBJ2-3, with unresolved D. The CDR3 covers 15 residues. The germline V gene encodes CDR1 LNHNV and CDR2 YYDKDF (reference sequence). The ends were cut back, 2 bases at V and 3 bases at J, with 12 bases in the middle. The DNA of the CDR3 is TGTGCCACCAGCAGACGCAGTCTGGGTACAGATACGCAGTATTTT. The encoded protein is CATSRRSLGTDTQYF.

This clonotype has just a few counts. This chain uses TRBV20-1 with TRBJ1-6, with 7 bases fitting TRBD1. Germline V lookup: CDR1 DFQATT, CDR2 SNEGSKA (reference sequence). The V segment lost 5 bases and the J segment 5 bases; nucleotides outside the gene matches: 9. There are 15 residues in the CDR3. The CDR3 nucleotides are TGCAGTGCTTCTTCTTTTGGACAGGATAATTCACCCCTCCACTTT. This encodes CSASSFGQDNSPLHF.

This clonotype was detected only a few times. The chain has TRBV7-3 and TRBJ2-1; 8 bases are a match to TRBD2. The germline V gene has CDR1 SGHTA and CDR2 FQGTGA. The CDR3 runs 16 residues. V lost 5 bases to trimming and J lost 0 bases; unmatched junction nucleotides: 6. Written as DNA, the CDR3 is TGTGCCAGCAGCGCTATAGCGGGGAGCTCCTACAATGAGCAGTTCTTC. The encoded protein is CASSAIAGSSYNEQFF.

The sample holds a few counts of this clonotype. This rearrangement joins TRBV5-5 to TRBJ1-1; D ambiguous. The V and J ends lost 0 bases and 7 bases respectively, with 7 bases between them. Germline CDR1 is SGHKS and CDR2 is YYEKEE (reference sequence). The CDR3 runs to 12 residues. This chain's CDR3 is CASSLDQFEAFF. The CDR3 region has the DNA TGTGCCAGCAGCTTGGATCAGTTTGAAGCTTTCTTT. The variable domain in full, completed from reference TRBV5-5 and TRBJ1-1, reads DAGVTQSPTHLIKTRGQQVTLRCSPISGHKSVSWYQQVLGQGPQFIFQYYEKEERGRGNFPDRFSARQFPNYSSELNVNALLLGDSALYLCASSLDQFEAFFGQGTRLTVV.

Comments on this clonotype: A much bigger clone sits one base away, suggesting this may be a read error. The chain's CDR3 is CASSLEGRGSYEQFF. As DNA, the CDR3 is TGTGCCAGCAGCTTAGAAGGCAGGGGATCCTACGAGCAGTTCTTC. This chain uses TRBV11-2 with TRBJ2-1; D perhaps matches TRBD1 (6 bases). This CDR3 contains 15 residues. The V end lost 0 bases, the J end lost 10 bases, and 16 bases lay between the germline ends. Germline V gives CDR1 SGHAT, CDR2 FQNNGV.

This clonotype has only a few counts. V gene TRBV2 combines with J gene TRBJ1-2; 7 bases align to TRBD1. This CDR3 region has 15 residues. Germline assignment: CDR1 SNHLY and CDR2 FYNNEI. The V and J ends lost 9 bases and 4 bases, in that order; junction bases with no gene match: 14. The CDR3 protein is CARGDRTGTRYGYTF. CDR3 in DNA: TGTGCCAGAGGGGACAGAACAGGGACACGCTATGGCTACACCTTC. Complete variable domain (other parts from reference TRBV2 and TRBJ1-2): EPEVTQTPSHQVTQMGQEVILRCVPISNHLYFYWYRQILGQKVEFLVSFYNNEISEKSEIFDDQFSVERPDGSNFTLKIRSTKLEDSAMYFCARGDRTGTRYGYTFGSGTRLTVV.

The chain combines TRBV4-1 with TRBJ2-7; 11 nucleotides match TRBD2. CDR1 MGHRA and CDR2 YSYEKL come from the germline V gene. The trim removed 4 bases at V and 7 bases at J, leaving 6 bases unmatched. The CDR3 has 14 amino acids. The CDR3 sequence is CASSLSGGAEEQYF. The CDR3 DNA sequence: TGCGCCAGCAGCCTTAGCGGGGGGGCCGAGGAGCAGTACTTC.

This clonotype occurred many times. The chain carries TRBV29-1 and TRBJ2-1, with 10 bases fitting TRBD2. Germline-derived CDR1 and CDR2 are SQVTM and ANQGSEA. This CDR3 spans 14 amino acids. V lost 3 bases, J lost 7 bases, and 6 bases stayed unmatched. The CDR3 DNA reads TGCAGCGTTGACGGGACTAGCGATTATAATGAGCAGTTCTTC. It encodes CSVDGTSDYNEQFF.

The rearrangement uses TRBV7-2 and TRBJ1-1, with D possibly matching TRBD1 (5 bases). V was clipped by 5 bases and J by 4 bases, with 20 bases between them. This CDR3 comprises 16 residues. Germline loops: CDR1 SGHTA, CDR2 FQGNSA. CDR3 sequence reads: CASSPSPGDLGTEAFF. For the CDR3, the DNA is TGTGCCAGCAGCCCCAGTCCGGGGGATTTGGGCACTGAAGCTTTCTTT.

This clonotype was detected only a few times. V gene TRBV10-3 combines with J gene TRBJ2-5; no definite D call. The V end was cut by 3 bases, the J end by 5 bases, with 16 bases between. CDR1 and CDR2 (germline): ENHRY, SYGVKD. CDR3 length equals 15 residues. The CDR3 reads CAISDPDPIRETQYF. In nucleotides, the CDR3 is TGTGCCATCAGTGACCCCGACCCGATCCGGGAGACCCAGTACTTC.

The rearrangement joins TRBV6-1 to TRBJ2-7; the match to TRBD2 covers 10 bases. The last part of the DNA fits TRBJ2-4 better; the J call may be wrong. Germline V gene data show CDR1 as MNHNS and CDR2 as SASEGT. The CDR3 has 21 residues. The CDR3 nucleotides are TGTGCCAGCAGTGAAGAAGAGTTTCGTAGCGGGGGGAGGCGGGCCAAAAACATTCAGTACTTC. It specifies CASSEEEFRSGGRRAKNIQYF.

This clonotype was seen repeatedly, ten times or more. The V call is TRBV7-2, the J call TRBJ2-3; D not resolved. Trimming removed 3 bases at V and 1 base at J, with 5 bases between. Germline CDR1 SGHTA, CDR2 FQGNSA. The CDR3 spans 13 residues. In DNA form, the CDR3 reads TGTGCCAGCAGCTTTGACCGCACAGATACGCAGTATTTT. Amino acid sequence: CASSFDRTDTQYF.

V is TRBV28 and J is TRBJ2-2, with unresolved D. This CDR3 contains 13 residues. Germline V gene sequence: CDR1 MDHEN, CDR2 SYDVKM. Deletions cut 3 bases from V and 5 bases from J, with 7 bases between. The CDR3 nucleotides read TGTGCCAGCAGTTTGGTACAAACCGGGGAGCTGTTTTTT. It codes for CASSLVQTGELFF.

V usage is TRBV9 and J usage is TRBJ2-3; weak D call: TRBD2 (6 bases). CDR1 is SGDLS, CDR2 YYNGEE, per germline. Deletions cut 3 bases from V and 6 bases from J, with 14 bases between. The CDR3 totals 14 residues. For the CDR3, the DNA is TGTGCCAGCAGCGACGGGGCAGGGAGGGATACGCAGTATTTT. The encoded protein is CASSDGAGRDTQYF.

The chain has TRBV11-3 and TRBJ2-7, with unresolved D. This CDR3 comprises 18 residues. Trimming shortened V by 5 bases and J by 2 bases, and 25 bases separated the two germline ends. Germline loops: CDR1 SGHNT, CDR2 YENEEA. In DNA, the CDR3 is TGTGCCAGCAGCCCACAACACCTTCCTGCAGAATTTACCTACGAGCAGTACTTC. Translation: CASSPQHLPAEFTYEQYF.

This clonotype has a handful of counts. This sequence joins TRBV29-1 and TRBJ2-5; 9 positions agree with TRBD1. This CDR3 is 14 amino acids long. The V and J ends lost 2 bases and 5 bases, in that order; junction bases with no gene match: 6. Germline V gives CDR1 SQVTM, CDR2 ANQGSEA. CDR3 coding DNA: TGCAGCGTTGAAAAGACAGGGGGGTCGGAGACCCAGTACTTC. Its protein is CSVEKTGGSETQYF.